These 30 T cell receptor beta chains came from one sample sequenced in a study of cytomegalovirus exposure and HLA in healthy donors. This PCR relied on a set of 60 Vbeta primers and 13 Jbeta primers. Clones were sequenced by immunoSEQ multiplex PCR, and TCRdb holds only the in-frame ones, with some missing. The sample holds about 200,000 clones; nearly 80% are singletons and the top ten take around 1.7%. The source material was PBMCs. These receptors originate from a man aged 18 to 29 in good health and CMV-seronegative.

The chain links TRBV5-1 to TRBJ2-7; unclear D gene. V lost 0 bases and J lost 1, with 8 bases in between. This CDR3 has 14 residues. CDR1 SGHRS and CDR2 YFSETQ come from the germline V gene. The CDR3 protein is CASSLDRISYEQYF. Written as DNA, the CDR3 is TGCGCCAGCAGCTTGGACAGAATTTCCTACGAGCAGTACTTC.

This clone has only a few counts. CDR3 DNA: TGTGCCAGCAGTTTAGGGGGCAGCCCGGGACAGGGTAAAGAGACCCAGTACTTC. This sequence encodes CASSLGGSPGQGKETQYF. This rearrangement joins TRBV27 to TRBJ2-5; 9 bases align to TRBD1. Germline V CDR1 and CDR2: MNHEY, SMNVEV (reference sequence). This CDR3 contains 18 residues. J lost 3 bases, V lost 2 bases, and 13 bases had no gene match.

Only a few counts were recorded for this clone. CDR3: CASSPDQGSSYEQYF. DNA of the CDR3: TGCGCCAGCAGCCCGGACCAGGGAAGTTCCTACGAGCAGTACTTC. J is TRBJ2-5 and V is TRBV4-1; D perhaps matches TRBD1 (5 bases). The J call may be wrong; the DNA end is better matched by TRBJ2-7. CDR3 length equals 15 residues. Germline V gene lookup returns CDR1 MGHRA and CDR2 YSYEKL.

This chain joins TRBV5-1 and TRBJ2-3, with TRBD2 matching over 9 bases. The trim removed 0 bases at V and 6 bases at J, leaving 5 bases unmatched. The CDR3 is 15 amino acids. Per the germline V gene, CDR1 is SGHRS and CDR2 is YFSETQ. CDR3 nucleotide sequence: TGCGCCAGCAGCTTGGGCGCGGGGGGGCTTGATACGCAGTATTTT. Translated, it gives CASSLGAGGLDTQYF.

This rearrangement joins TRBV2 to TRBJ1-1; D remains unclear. The CDR3 contains 16 residues. V was pared by 4 bases and J by 4 bases, with 19 bases between. Germline V gene data show CDR1 as SNHLY and CDR2 as FYNNEI. The CDR3 sequence is CASSVEGTTALTEAFF. CDR3 DNA: TGTGCCAGCAGTGTCGAGGGTACAACGGCACTCACTGAAGCTTTCTTT. Looking up the rest from reference TRBV2 and TRBJ1-1 gives the full variable domain: EPEVTQTPSHQVTQMGQEVILRCVPISNHLYFYWYRQILGQKVEFLVSFYNNEISEKSEIFDDQFSVERPDGSNFTLKIRSTKLEDSAMYFCASSVEGTTALTEAFFGQGTRLTVV.

V and J are TRBV13 and TRBJ2-1, with 10 bases matching TRBD2. This CDR3 is built from 15 residues. Trimming removed 2 bases from V and 7 bases from J; junction bases left unmatched: 5. CDR1 is PRHDT, CDR2 FYEKMQ, per germline (reference sequence). CDR3 DNA sequence: TGTGCCAGCAGCTTACTAGCGGGAGATAGGAATGAGCAGTTCTTC. It codes for CASSLLAGDRNEQFF. Complete variable domain (other parts from reference TRBV13 and TRBJ2-1): AAGVIQSPRHLIKEKRETATLKCYPIPRHDTVYWYQQGPGQDPQFLISFYEKMQSDKGSIPDRFSAQQFSDYHSELNMSSLELGDSALYFCASSLLAGDRNEQFFGPGTRLTVL.

The chain is built from TRBV5-6 and TRBJ2-1, with 9 bases identical to TRBD1. Unmatched junction bases numbered 9, after V lost 7 bases and J lost 7 bases. Germline-derived CDR1 and CDR2 are SGHDT and YYEEEE. This CDR3 has 14 residues. CDR3 coding DNA: TGTGCCAGCGTCCAACAGGGGGCTATAAATGAGCAGTTCTTC. Translating gives CASVQQGAINEQFF.

V usage is TRBV19 and J usage is TRBJ2-1; 12 bases fit TRBD2. Per the germline V gene, CDR1 is LNHDA and CDR2 is SQIVND (reference sequence). J lost 10 bases, V lost 4 bases, and 5 bases had no gene match. The CDR3 contains 14 residues. The CDR3 coding sequence is TGTGCCAGTAGTACTAGCGGGAGGGCCGAGGAGCAGTTCTTC. Translation: CASSTSGRAEEQFF.

The CDR3 nucleotides read TGTGCCAGTAGTATATCGTTGGGAGAGCTCTATGGCTACACCTTC. It translates to CASSISLGELYGYTF. The rearrangement uses TRBV19 and TRBJ1-2, with no clear D. CDR1 LNHDA and CDR2 SQIVND come from the germline V gene (reference sequence). This CDR3 spans 15 amino acids. Trimming stripped 2 bases from V and 4 bases from J, with 14 bases between.

The chain is built from TRBV4-2 and TRBJ1-6; 7 bases are a match to TRBD1. CDR1 is LGHNA, CDR2 YNFKEQ, per germline. Trimming cost V 1 base and J 7 bases; bases outside gene matches: 7. The CDR3 is made up of 16 amino acids. CDR3 DNA sequence: TGTGCCAGCAGCCAAGTCCCGGGACAGCTGAATTCACCCCTCCACTTT. This gives the protein CASSQVPGQLNSPLHF.

The genes are TRBV4-2 and TRBJ1-2, with a possible D match to TRBD1 (5 bases). V dropped 0 bases and J dropped 5 bases, with 13 bases sitting between them. CDR1 and CDR2 (germline): LGHNA, YNFKEQ. The CDR3 is made up of 15 amino acids. The CDR3 DNA reads TGTGCCAGCAGCCAAGAACGGCAGGGCGCATATGGCTACACCTTC. Translated, it gives CASSQERQGAYGYTF.

The chain uses TRBV5-1 and TRBJ2-7; unclear D gene. The CDR3 length is 13 residues. Per the germline V gene, CDR1 is SGHRS and CDR2 is YFSETQ. V lost 0 bases, J lost 0 bases, and 4 bases lay in between. The CDR3 DNA is TGCGCCAGCAGCTTGGTCGGCTCCTACGAGCAGTACTTC. It is translated as CASSLVGSYEQYF.

The V gene is TRBV6-5, the J gene TRBJ2-1, with D possibly being TRBD2 (5 bases). The CDR3 covers 13 residues. Germline CDR1 is MNHEY and CDR2 is SVGAGI. Trimming left V 5 bases short and J 8 bases short, with 13 bases between. CDR3 amino acids: CASSVNGVDEQFF. CDR3 bases: TGTGCCAGCAGTGTTAACGGGGTCGATGAGCAGTTCTTC.

This clone was seen a handful of times. The chain has TRBV19 and TRBJ1-2; 12 bases map to TRBD1. CDR1 and CDR2 (germline): LNHDA, SQIVND (reference sequence). Germline trimming cut 3 bases from V and 8 bases from J; bases unmatched to any gene: 4. The CDR3 is 14 amino acids. CDR3 sequence (DNA): TGTGCCAGTAGTATCGGGACAGGGGGCGAGGGCTACACCTTC. Translating gives CASSIGTGGEGYTF.

The genes are TRBV7-9 and TRBJ2-5; 7 bases are shared with TRBD1. CDR3 length: 16 amino acids. Germline trimming cut 5 bases from V and 4 bases from J; bases unmatched to any gene: 13. Germline CDR1 is SEHNR and CDR2 is FQNEAQ (reference sequence). For the CDR3, the DNA is TGTGCCAGCAGCCCCGGACAGGCAGGGGTCGGAGAGACCCAGTACTTC. Its protein product is CASSPGQAGVGETQYF.

The chain links TRBV7-2 to TRBJ2-5; TRBD2 aligns across 7 bases. Germline trimming cut 5 bases from V and 1 base from J; bases unmatched to any gene: 7. Germline-derived CDR1 and CDR2 are SGHTA and FQGNSA. The CDR3 runs 15 residues. CDR3 nucleotide sequence: TGTGCCAGCAGCAGGGACTACCCCAGCCAAGAGACCCAGTACTTC. This sequence encodes CASSRDYPSQETQYF.

The chain joins TRBV27 to TRBJ2-5; the D gene is possibly TRBD1 (6 bases). The end of the DNA is better explained by TRBJ2-7, so the J call may be wrong. The length of the CDR3 is 13 residues. Germline-derived CDR1 and CDR2 are MNHEY and SMNVEV (reference sequence). The CDR3 loop is CASSLAQGNEQYF. Here the CDR3 DNA reads TGTGCCAGCAGTTTAGCCCAGGGGAACGAGCAGTACTTC.

This chain uses TRBV6-1 with TRBJ1-2; 10 bases are a match to TRBD1. The ends lost 7 bases at V and 3 bases at J; junction bases unmatched: 8. CDR3 length: 15 residues. Germline V gene sequence: CDR1 MNHNS, CDR2 SASEGT. CDR3: CASNPRTGGDYGYTF. The CDR3 DNA reads TGTGCCAGCAATCCAAGGACAGGGGGTGACTATGGCTACACCTTC.

This clone has a single count. The chain carries TRBV7-8 and TRBJ2-2, with 11 nucleotides matching TRBD2. The CDR3 spans 19 residues. Germline CDR1 is SGHVS and CDR2 is FQNEAQ. J gave up 7 bases and V 1 base, and 14 bases lay outside the gene matches. The CDR3 coding sequence is TGTGCCAGCAGCTTAGGGTCAGGGGTGGCTAGCGGGAGGCTCGGGGAGCTGTTTTTT. Protein product: CASSLGSGVASGRLGELFF.

This clone has more than one count but fewer than ten. The V call is TRBV28, the J call TRBJ2-7; 16 bases match TRBD2. The CDR3 is made up of 17 amino acids. Germline values: CDR1 MDHEN, CDR2 SYDVKM. J was trimmed by 4 bases and V by 5 bases; bases with no gene match: 8. In DNA form, the CDR3 reads TGTGCCAGCAGTCGGGGGACTAGCGGGAGGGGGGGGTACGAGCAGTACTTC. Translated, it gives CASSRGTSGRGGYEQYF.

V usage is TRBV30 and J usage is TRBJ2-6, with a tentative D call TRBD2 (6 bases). Germline V CDR1 and CDR2: GTSNPN, SVGIG (reference sequence). The CDR3 spans 19 residues. Trimming removed 0 bases at V and 0 bases at J, with 18 bases between. The CDR3 DNA sequence: TGTGCCTGGAGTGTATACGGCCCCACGGGGGTCTCTGGGGCCAACGTCCTGACTTTC. Translation gives CAWSVYGPTGVSGANVLTF. The full variable domain, its missing parts supplied by reference TRBV30 and TRBJ2-6, is SQTIHQWPATLVQPVGSPLSLECTVEGTSNPNLYWYRQAAGRGLQLLFYSVGIGQISSEVPQNLSASRPQDRQFILSSKKLLLSDSGFYLCAWSVYGPTGVSGANVLTFGAGSRLTVL.

The chain links TRBV5-6 to TRBJ2-5; 7 nucleotides line up with TRBD2. The germline V gene encodes CDR1 SGHDT and CDR2 YYEEEE. With 3 bases clipped from V and 1 base from J, the junction kept 9 bases outside the gene matches. The CDR3 is 16 amino acids. As DNA, the CDR3 is TGTGCCAGCAGCTCCCTAGCGGCGGCATCCCAAGAGACCCAGTACTTC. Translation gives CASSSLAAASQETQYF.

The chain combines TRBV11-2 with TRBJ2-3; maybe TRBD2 (5 bases). V dropped 3 bases and J dropped 6 bases, with 10 bases sitting between them. This CDR3 is built from 13 residues. Germline V gives CDR1 SGHAT, CDR2 FQNNGV. The CDR3 reads CASSFLAVDTQYF. CDR3 bases: TGTGCCAGCAGCTTCCTAGCAGTGGATACGCAGTATTTT.

This clone was counted a few times. The chain joins TRBV5-1 to TRBJ1-1; 7 nucleotides match TRBD1. Germline CDR1 SGHRS, CDR2 YFSETQ. This CDR3 region has 14 residues. The V gene end was trimmed by 4 bases and the J gene end by 0 bases; junction bases not matched to a gene: 3. The CDR3 here is CASSMGQMNTEAFF. The CDR3 DNA reads TGCGCCAGCAGCATGGGACAGATGAACACTGAAGCTTTCTTT.

The V and J genes are TRBV6-5 and TRBJ2-1, with 11 bases fitting TRBD2. V gave up 4 bases and J gave up 5 bases; unmatched junction bases: 7. In germline, CDR1 is MNHEY, CDR2 SVGAGI. The CDR3 runs 16 residues. The CDR3 nucleotides are TGTGCCAGCAGTTCCGTAGCGGGGGGGTCAGACAATGAGCAGTTCTTC. This gives the protein CASSSVAGGSDNEQFF.

This chain uses TRBV28 with TRBJ2-2; 7 bases match TRBD2. Germline values: CDR1 MDHEN, CDR2 SYDVKM. V lost 8 bases, J lost 6 bases, and 9 bases stayed unmatched. CDR3 length: 14 amino acids. CDR3 bases: TGTGCCAGCTTTAGTTGGGGGGGGTCCGGGGAGCTGTTTTTT. This sequence encodes CASFSWGGSGELFF.

J is TRBJ1-2 and V is TRBV14, with TRBD1 matching over 10 bases. V trimming: 1 base; J trimming: 5 bases; junction bases outside the gene matches: 4. Germline CDR1 and CDR2: SGHDN and FVKESK. The CDR3 contains 15 residues. The CDR3 region has the DNA TGTGCCAGCAGCCAAGGACAGGGGGCATGGTATGGCTACACCTTC. Translating it yields CASSQGQGAWYGYTF.

This chain uses TRBV29-1 with TRBJ2-5; 8 bases map to TRBD1. The germline gives CDR1 SQVTM, CDR2 ANQGSEA. The CDR3 covers 13 residues. Trimming removed 7 bases from V and 4 bases from J; junction bases left unmatched: 8. CDR3 bases: TGCAGCGCAGATTCAGGGGGCCCAGAGACCCAGTACTTC. This codes for CSADSGGPETQYF.

This clone was found once. V usage is TRBV28 and J usage is TRBJ2-7, with 7 bases identical to TRBD2. CDR1 and CDR2 from the germline V gene are MDHEN and SYDVKM. V lost 3 bases to trimming and J lost 2 bases; unmatched junction nucleotides: 4. CDR3 size: 14 residues. In DNA form, the CDR3 reads TGTGCCAGCAGTTTCCACGGGGGGACCTACGAGCAGTACTTC. Translated, it gives CASSFHGGTYEQYF.

The rearrangement links TRBV29-1 to TRBJ2-2, with 9 bases identical to TRBD1. J was trimmed by 6 bases and V by 7 bases; bases with no gene match: 6. The CDR3 covers 13 residues. Germline-derived CDR1 and CDR2 are SQVTM and ANQGSEA. The CDR3 bases are TGCAGCGCTGGGACAGGGTCGGCCGGGGAGCTGTTTTTT. Residues: CSAGTGSAGELFF.